A single sample is the source of the 28 T cell receptor beta chains below, sequenced in a study of CXCR3-negative and CXCR3-positive naive CD8 T cells. Their antigens remain unidentified. Study-level findings and limits: In CXCR3-positive naive cells, the TRB CDR3s were more hydrophobic than in CXCR3-negative naive cells.

The authors prepared UMI-labeled TRB cDNA libraries by 5' RACE. TCRdb derives one entry per CDR3 protein from the 5' RACE reads, leaving out DNA. The table for this sample gives about 98,000 distinct CDR3 sequences. Sequencing was performed on naive CXCR3+ CD8+ T cells from blood. Subset noted: CD45RO-CCR7+CD27+CD95- naive CD8+ T cells expressing CXCR3 (TNR3+). All receptors come from a human donor in good health. Some clones in this sample may be carry-over from other donors' samples.

The V and J genes are TRBV7-9 and TRBJ1-5; TCRdb names TRBD1, which stays unverified in the absence of DNA. CDR1 and CDR2 from the germline V gene are SEHNR and FQNEAQ (reference sequence). The CDR3 extends over 15 amino acids. The CDR3 sequence: CASSPSRDGNQPQHF.

This chain joins TRBV28 and TRBJ2-5; TCRdb returns TRBD2, unconfirmable since there is no DNA. This CDR3 has 14 amino acids. CDR1 is MDHEN and CDR2 is SYDVKM in the germline V gene. CDR3: CASSTLHGGETQYF.

The V gene is TRBV6-2 or TRBV6-3, the J gene TRBJ2-1; TCRdb designates TRBD1, a call that cannot be tested without DNA. Germline CDR1 is MNHEY and CDR2 is SVGEGT. The CDR3 has 13 amino acids. CDR3 sequence: CASSYLGQGTQFF.

The genes are TRBV6-1 and TRBJ2-3; without DNA, the TCRdb call of TRBD1 cannot be checked. There are 16 residues in the CDR3. Germline CDR1 is MNHNS and CDR2 is SASEGT. The CDR3 protein is CASSEVPGEGTDTQYF.

The chain has TRBV6-5 and TRBJ2-5; TCRdb proposes TRBD1, but this gene call is untestable without DNA. The CDR3 length is 14 residues. CDR1 is MNHEY and CDR2 is SVGAGI in the germline V gene. Here the CDR3 reads CASSRQGGLETQYF.

This rearrangement joins TRBV12-3 or TRBV12-4 to TRBJ2-7; TCRdb's assignment of TRBD1 cannot be checked, as there is no DNA. The CDR3 spans 14 residues. This CDR3 reads CASSRQGSTYEQYF.

This chain links TRBV29-1 with TRBJ1-1; TCRdb's assignment of TRBD1 cannot be checked, as there is no DNA. This CDR3 has 15 amino acids. The germline gives CDR1 SQVTM, CDR2 ANQGSEA. This CDR3 is CSGDRGPTGNTEAFF.

The V call is TRBV29-1, the J call TRBJ2-7; lacking DNA, the TRBD1 call made by TCRdb goes unchecked. Per germline, CDR1 SQVTM and CDR2 ANQGSEA. The CDR3 extends over 13 amino acids. The CDR3 reads CSVETGGTYEQYF.

V usage is TRBV6-5 and J usage is TRBJ1-1; the D call of TRBD1 rests on TCRdb alone, since no DNA is present to check it. The CDR3 length is 15 residues. Germline loops: CDR1 MNHEY, CDR2 SVGAGI. CDR3 residues: CASSYAETGAAEAFF.

The chain recombines TRBV29-1 with TRBJ2-7; TCRdb gives TRBD1 as the D gene, but with no DNA this cannot be confirmed. Germline CDR1 and CDR2: SQVTM and ANQGSEA. This CDR3 spans 13 amino acids. The CDR3 spells CSLPSGQDYEKYF.

The chain couples TRBV24-1 to TRBJ2-1; TCRdb gives TRBD1 as the D gene, but with no DNA this cannot be confirmed. The CDR3 has 19 residues. Per the germline V gene, CDR1 is KGHDR and CDR2 is SFDVKD. The CDR3 region is CATTRPKRDRGRSYNEQFF.

The chain employs TRBV29-1 and TRBJ1-1. The CDR3 is 12 residues long. The germline CDR1 and CDR2 sequences are SQVTM and ANQGSEA. CDR3 region: CSVDGQYTEAFF. Full variable domain (rest looked up from reference TRBV29-1 and TRBJ1-1): SAVISQKPSRDICQRGTSLTIQCQVDSQVTMMFWYRQQPGQSLTLIATANQGSEATYESGFVIDKFPISRPNLTFSTLTVSNMSPEDSSIYLCSVDGQYTEAFFGQGTRLTVV.

The rearrangement links TRBV19 to TRBJ2-3; TCRdb selects TRBD1, and the lack of DNA leaves this call unchecked. Germline V gives CDR1 LNHDA, CDR2 SQIVND (reference sequence). This CDR3 contains 15 residues. CDR3 region: CASSIRGTSTDTQYF.

The chain is built from TRBV6-5 and TRBJ2-7; TCRdb indicates TRBD2, and absent DNA this call remains unverified. CDR1 is MNHEY, CDR2 SVGAGI, per germline. CDR3 length: 15 amino acids. This CDR3 is CASSEEGLAPYEQYF.

This chain's CDR3 is CASQDRYQGFEQFF. The genes are TRBV12-3 or TRBV12-4 and TRBJ2-1; the TCRdb call, TRBD1, lacks DNA for checking. CDR3 length: 14 amino acids.

The chain employs TRBV25-1 and TRBJ2-7; TCRdb's D gene call, TRBD1, goes unchecked for lack of DNA. Germline V lookup: CDR1 MGHDK, CDR2 SYGVNS. The CDR3 contains 13 residues. The CDR3 spells CASSRGLSYEQYF.

This chain uses TRBV4-3 with TRBJ1-1; TCRdb outputs TRBD1, but without DNA this stays unchecked. CDR3 length: 16 amino acids. Germline V gene sequence: CDR1 LGHNA, CDR2 YSLEER. This chain's CDR3 is CASSQERVRTNTEAFF.

The chain joins TRBV29-1 to TRBJ2-3; TCRdb outputs TRBD1, but without DNA this stays unchecked. Germline assignment: CDR1 SQVTM and CDR2 ANQGSEA. This CDR3 contains 15 residues. This chain's CDR3 is CSVEDEETGGDTQYF.

This chain uses TRBV4-1 with TRBJ2-7; as DNA is missing, the TRBD1 call by TCRdb cannot be tested. This CDR3 region has 14 residues. Germline V gene sequence: CDR1 MGHRA, CDR2 YSYEKL. CDR3 loop: CDSSHQGDGYEQYF.

The chain is built from TRBV7-9 and TRBJ2-7; no DNA is available, so the TRBD1 call from TCRdb remains unchecked. The CDR3 is made up of 14 amino acids. From germline, CDR1 is SEHNR and CDR2 FQNEAQ (reference sequence). The CDR3 region is CASSLSGDPYEQYF.

V and J are TRBV7-2 and TRBJ1-1. This CDR3 has 16 residues. Germline-derived CDR1 and CDR2 are SGHTA and FQGNSA. CDR3 protein: CASSLVDPRGNTEAFF.

The J gene is TRBJ2-5, the V gene TRBV7-9; the TCRdb call, TRBD1, lacks DNA for checking. The CDR3 is 15 amino acids. Per the germline V gene, CDR1 is SEHNR and CDR2 is FQNEAQ (reference sequence). CDR3 residues: CASEISPRGKETQYF.

The chain uses TRBV20-1 and TRBJ2-7; TCRdb's assignment of TRBD1 cannot be checked, as there is no DNA. Germline CDR1 is DFQATT and CDR2 is SNEGSKA (reference sequence). The CDR3 totals 13 residues. The CDR3: CSARYSGTGEQYF.

The chain is built from TRBV29-1 and TRBJ2-3; TCRdb calls TRBD2, which cannot be checked without DNA. The germline gives CDR1 SQVTM, CDR2 ANQGSEA. The CDR3 totals 15 residues. CDR3 residues: CSVESGGGSTDTQYF.

The chain joins TRBV6-2 or TRBV6-3 to TRBJ2-7; TCRdb's D call, TRBD1, is unchecked because there is no DNA. The CDR3 runs to 16 residues. Per the germline V gene, CDR1 is MNHEY and CDR2 is SVGEGT. The CDR3: CASRTRDRGPTYEQYF.

The CDR3 region is CSVSTSGDLLF. The chain has TRBV29-1 and TRBJ2-7; TCRdb lists TRBD1, though no DNA is available to test this call. CDR3 length: 11 residues. CDR1 is SQVTM and CDR2 is ANQGSEA in the germline V gene.

In terms of frequency, this clonotype is medium-sized (0.01 to 0.1%). The CDR3 sequence: CSVSQGAFYEQYF. The chain carries TRBV29-1 and TRBJ2-7; TCRdb's assignment of TRBD1 cannot be checked, as there is no DNA. The CDR3 covers 13 residues. Germline CDR1 SQVTM, CDR2 ANQGSEA.

The chain joins TRBV19 to TRBJ1-5; TCRdb returns TRBD1, unconfirmable since there is no DNA. The CDR3 loop spans 14 amino acids. Germline V gives CDR1 LNHDA, CDR2 SQIVND (reference sequence). CDR3 residues: CASSPGAGNQPQHF.